Given below is one T cell receptor (beta chain) in context. Its antigen is not identified. The data were taken from a study of cytomegalovirus exposure and HLA in healthy donors. In germline, CDR1 is SQVTM, CDR2 ANQGSEA. This CDR3 has 15 amino acids. The V end lost 5 bases, the J end lost 5 bases, and 21 bases lay between the germline ends. Findings and caveats of the study: The authors reported that TCR beta sequences could predict HLA-A and HLA-B alleles. These predictions were accurate for most subjects in the first cohort. The authors enumerated 150 to 200 TCR beta chains as linked to cytomegalovirus. A later analysis found most CMV-associated TCR beta chains apparently HLA-restricted. A link between a missense DCLRE1C variant and TCR beta V- and J-gene trimming emerged from a later analysis.

This PCR relied on a set of 60 Vbeta primers and 13 Jbeta primers. Assay: immunoSEQ multiplex PCR; the TCRdb copy retains only in-frame clones and omits some. The sample has 21,000 or so clones. The chain employs TRBV29-1 and TRBJ2-5; D is possibly TRBD2 (5 bases). The sample comprised PBMCs. The clonotype was recovered from a man in his sixties in good health and CMV-seropositive. CDR3 sequence (DNA): TGCAGCGTTTCCGCCCGGGAAAGAACTCGGGAGACCCAGTACTTC. Residues: CSVSARERTRETQYF.